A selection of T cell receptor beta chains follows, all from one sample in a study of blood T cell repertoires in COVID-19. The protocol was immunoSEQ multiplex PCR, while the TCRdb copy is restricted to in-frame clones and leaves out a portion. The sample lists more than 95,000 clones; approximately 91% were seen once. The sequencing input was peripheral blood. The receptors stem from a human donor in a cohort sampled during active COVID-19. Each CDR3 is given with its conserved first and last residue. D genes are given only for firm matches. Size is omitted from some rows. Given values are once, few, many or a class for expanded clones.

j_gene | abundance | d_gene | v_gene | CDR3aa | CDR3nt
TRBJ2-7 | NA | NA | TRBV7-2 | CASSPPGSSGYEQYF | TGTGCCAGCAGCCCCCCGGGTAGCAGCGGCTACGAGCAGTACTTC
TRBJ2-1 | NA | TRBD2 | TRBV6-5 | CASTSGRAHNEQFF | TGTGCCAGCACCAGCGGGAGGGCCCACAATGAGCAGTTCTTC
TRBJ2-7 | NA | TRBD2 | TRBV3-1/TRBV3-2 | CASSQALPSGRAVHEQYF | TGTGCCAGCAGCCAAGCCCTCCCTAGCGGGAGGGCCGTCCACGAGCAGTACTTC
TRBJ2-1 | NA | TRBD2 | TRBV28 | CASGIAGGPDEQFF | TGTGCCAGCGGGATAGCGGGAGGGCCAGATGAGCAGTTCTTC
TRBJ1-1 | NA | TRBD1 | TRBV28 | CASSPDREVWSTEAFF | TGTGCCAGCAGCCCTGACAGGGAGGTGTGGAGCACTGAAGCTTTCTTT
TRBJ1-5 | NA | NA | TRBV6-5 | CASSSPGQPQHF | TGTGCCAGCAGTTCACCAGGACAGCCCCAGCATTTT
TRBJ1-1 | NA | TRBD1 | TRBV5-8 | CASQADRGTVNTEAFF | TGTGCCAGCCAAGCTGACAGGGGGACGGTGAACACTGAAGCTTTCTTT
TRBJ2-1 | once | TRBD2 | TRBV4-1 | CASSQGLAGRRYNEQFF | TGCGCCAGCAGCCAGGGACTAGCGGGGCGCCGCTACAATGAGCAGTTCTTC
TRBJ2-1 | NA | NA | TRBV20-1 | CSASPLRTPYNEQFF | TGCAGTGCTAGTCCTCTACGAACCCCTTACAATGAGCAGTTCTTC
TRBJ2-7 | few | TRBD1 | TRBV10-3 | CAISATGGSYEQYF | TGTGCCATCAGCGCGACAGGGGGTTCCTACGAGCAGTACTTC
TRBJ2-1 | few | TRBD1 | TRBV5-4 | CASSYPPGQGTNEQFF | TGTGCCAGCAGCTACCCCCCGGGACAGGGAACTAATGAGCAGTTCTTC
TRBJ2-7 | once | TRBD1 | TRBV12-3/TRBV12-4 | CASSRDSAYEQYF | TGTGCCAGCAGTCGGGACAGCGCCTACGAGCAGTACTTC
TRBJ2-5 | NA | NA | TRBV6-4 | CASSETGGGTQYF | TGTGCCAGCAGTGAGACAGGTGGAGGGACCCAGTACTTC
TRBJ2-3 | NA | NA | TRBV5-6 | CASSLVFAADTQYF | TGTGCCAGCAGCTTGGTTTTCGCGGCAGATACGCAGTATTTT
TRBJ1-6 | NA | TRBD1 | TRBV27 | CASSLGTGSSPLHF | TGTGCCAGCAGTCTCGGGACAGGGTCATCACCCCTCCACTTT
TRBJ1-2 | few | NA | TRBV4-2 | CASSQEIKAANYGYTF | TGTGCCAGCAGCCAAGAAATTAAGGCGGCGAACTATGGCTACACCTTC
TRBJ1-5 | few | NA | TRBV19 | CASSMRQDSNQPQHF | TGTGCCAGTAGTATGCGACAGGATAGCAATCAGCCCCAGCATTTT
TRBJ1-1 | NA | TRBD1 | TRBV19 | CASRAPRGGARDTEAFF | TGTGCCAGTAGGGCCCCGCGAGGGGGCGCGAGGGACACTGAAGCTTTCTTT
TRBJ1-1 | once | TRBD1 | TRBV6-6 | CASSAGQGAYTEAFF | TGTGCCAGCAGTGCGGGACAGGGGGCTTACACTGAAGCTTTCTTT
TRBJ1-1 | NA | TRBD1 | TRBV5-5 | CASSPEGARAFF | TGTGCCAGCAGCCCGGAGGGGGCTCGGGCTTTCTTT
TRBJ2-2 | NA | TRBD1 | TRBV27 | CASRRTGTVNTGELFF | TGTGCCAGCAGGCGAACCGGGACAGTGAACACCGGGGAGCTGTTTTTT
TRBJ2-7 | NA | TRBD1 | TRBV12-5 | CASAANTGVYEQYF | TGTGCTAGTGCCGCCAATACAGGGGTCTACGAGCAGTACTTC
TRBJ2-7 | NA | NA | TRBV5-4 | CASSLGGRDEQYF | TGTGCCAGCAGCTTGGGGGGGCGGGACGAGCAGTACTTC
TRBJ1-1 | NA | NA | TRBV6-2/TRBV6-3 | CASSYLSRNTEAFF | TGTGCCAGCAGTTACTTGAGCCGAAACACTGAAGCTTTCTTT
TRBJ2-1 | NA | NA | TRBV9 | CASSPPGSDEQFF | TGTGCCAGCAGCCCCCCCGGGTCAGATGAGCAGTTCTTC
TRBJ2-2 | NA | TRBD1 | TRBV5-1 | CASSSPKTGGEAGELFF | TGCGCCAGCAGCTCGCCAAAGACAGGGGGCGAGGCCGGGGAGCTGTTTTTT
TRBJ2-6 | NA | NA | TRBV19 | CASSRQRSGANVLTF | TGTGCCAGTAGTAGGCAGCGCTCTGGGGCCAACGTCCTGACTTTC
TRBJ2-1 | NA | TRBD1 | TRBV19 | CASSRSLGQNEQFF | TGTGCCAGTAGCCGCTCCTTGGGACAGAATGAGCAGTTCTTC